The present T cell receptor beta chain was sequenced within a study of blood T cells in healthy people across ages. CDR1 and CDR2 from the germline V gene are DFQATT and SNEGSKA (reference sequence). CDR3 size: 13 residues. J was trimmed by 9 bases and V by 3 bases; bases with no gene match: 5. Regarding the study as a whole: Per-million-T-cell TCR beta diversity fell roughly linearly with age. Fewer expanded clones and more diversity marked long-lived versus aged donors.

For the second PCR, which ran for roughly 7 to 11 cycles, a sample-barcoded 5' primer and a J-beta primer mix were used. Each CDR3 protein is one row after TCRdb ran MiXCR on the 5' RACE reads. The sample gives more than 650,000 distinct CDR3 sequences, about a fifth of which show up once; 20% to 25% is in the top ten. Concerning this clonotype: What it recognizes is unknown.

Donors ranged from about 6 to 90 years old and were healthy Caucasians in Russia. Researchers report isolating at least 6.5 million PBMCs per sample. This rearrangement joins TRBV20-1 to TRBJ2-1, with 10 nucleotides matching TRBD2. Material: blood. This TCR was sampled from a man between 65 and 79 years old in good health. CDR3 loop: CSARGLANFEQFF. DNA for the CDR3: TGCAGTGCTAGGGGACTAGCGAACTTTGAGCAGTTCTTC.